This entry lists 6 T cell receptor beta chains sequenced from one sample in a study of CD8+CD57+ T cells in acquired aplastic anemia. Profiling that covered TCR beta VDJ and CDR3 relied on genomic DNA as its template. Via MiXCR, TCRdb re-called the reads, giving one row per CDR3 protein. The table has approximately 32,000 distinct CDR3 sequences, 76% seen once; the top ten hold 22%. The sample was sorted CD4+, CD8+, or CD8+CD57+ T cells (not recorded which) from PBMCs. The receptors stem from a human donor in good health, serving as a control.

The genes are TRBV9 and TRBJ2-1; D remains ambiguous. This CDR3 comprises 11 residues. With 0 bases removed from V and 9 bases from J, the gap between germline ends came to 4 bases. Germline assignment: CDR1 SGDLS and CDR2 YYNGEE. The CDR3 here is CASSVGSEQFF. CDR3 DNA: TGTGCCAGCAGCGTAGGTAGTGAGCAGTTCTTC.

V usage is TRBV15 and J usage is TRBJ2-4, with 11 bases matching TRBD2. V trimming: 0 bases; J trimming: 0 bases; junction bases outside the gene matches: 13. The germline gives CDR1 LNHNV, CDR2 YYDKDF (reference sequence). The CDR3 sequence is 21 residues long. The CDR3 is CATSRDSGGALDPLAKNIQYF. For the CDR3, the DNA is TGTGCCACCAGCAGAGATAGCGGGGGGGCGCTGGATCCTCTAGCCAAAAACATTCAGTACTTC.

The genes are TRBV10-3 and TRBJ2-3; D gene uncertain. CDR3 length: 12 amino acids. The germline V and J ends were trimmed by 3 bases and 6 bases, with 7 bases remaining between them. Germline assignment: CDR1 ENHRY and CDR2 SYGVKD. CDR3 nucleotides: TGTGCCATCAGTGATGTAGAGGATACGCAGTATTTT. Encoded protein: CAISDVEDTQYF.

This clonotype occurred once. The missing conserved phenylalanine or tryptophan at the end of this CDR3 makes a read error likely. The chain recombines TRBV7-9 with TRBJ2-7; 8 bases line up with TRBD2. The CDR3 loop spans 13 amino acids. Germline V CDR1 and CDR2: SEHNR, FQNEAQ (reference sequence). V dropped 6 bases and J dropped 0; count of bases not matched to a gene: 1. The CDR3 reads CASRLADSYEQYL. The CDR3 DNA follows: TGTGCCAGCAGACTAGCGGACTCCTACGAGCAGTACCTC.

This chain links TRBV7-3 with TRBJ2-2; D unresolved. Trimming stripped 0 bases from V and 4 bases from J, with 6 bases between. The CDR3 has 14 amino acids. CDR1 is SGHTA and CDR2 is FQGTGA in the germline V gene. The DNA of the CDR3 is TGTGCCAGCAGCTTAACTAGCTCCACCGGGGAGCTGTTTTTT. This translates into CASSLTSSTGELFF. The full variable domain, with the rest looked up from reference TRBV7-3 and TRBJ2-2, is GAGVSQTPSNKVTEKGKYVELRCDPISGHTALYWYRQSLGQGPEFLIYFQGTGAADDSGLPNDRFFAVRPEGSVSTLKIQRTERGDSAVYLCASSLTSSTGELFFGEGSRLTVL.

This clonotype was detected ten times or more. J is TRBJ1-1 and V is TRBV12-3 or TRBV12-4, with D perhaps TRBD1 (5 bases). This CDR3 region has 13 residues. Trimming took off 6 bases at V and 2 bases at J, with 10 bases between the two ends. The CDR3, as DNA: TGTGCCAGCAGATCCGACAGAAACACTGAAGCTTTCTTT. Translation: CASRSDRNTEAFF.